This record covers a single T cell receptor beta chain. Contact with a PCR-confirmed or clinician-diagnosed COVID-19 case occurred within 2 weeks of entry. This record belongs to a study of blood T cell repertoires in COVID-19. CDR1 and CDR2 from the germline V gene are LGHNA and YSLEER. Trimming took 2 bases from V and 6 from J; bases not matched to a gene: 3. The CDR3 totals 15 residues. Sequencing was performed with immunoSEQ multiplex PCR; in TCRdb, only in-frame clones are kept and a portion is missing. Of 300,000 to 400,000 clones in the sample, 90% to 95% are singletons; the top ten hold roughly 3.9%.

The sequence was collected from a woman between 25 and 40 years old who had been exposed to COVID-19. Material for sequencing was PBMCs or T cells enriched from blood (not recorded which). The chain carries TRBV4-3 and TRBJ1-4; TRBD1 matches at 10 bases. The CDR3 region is CASSQQDRGHEKLFF. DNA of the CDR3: TGCGCCAGCAGCCAACAAGACAGGGGGCATGAAAAACTGTTTTTT.